This is a list of T cell receptor beta chains from one sample in a study of cytomegalovirus exposure and HLA in healthy donors. The method was immunoSEQ multiplex PCR; TCRdb's version includes in-frame clones alone and lacks a portion of them. Of approximately 150,000 clones detected, around 76% appear once; the ten largest clones hold approximately 1%. Source material: PBMCs. Source of these receptors: a woman between 40 and 55 years old in good health and CMV-seronegative. Each CDR3 is given with its conserved first and last residue. The order of the fields is CDR3 protein, CDR3 DNA, D gene, clone size, V gene, J gene. D genes are given only for firm matches. Not all rows give a size; the values are once, few, many and, for expanded clones, a class.

CASSYSSYNEQFF	TGTGCCAGCAGTTACTCGTCGTACAATGAGCAGTTCTTC	.	once	TRBV6-6	TRBJ2-1
CASSFVANTEAFF	TGTGCCAGCAGTTTTGTGGCGAACACTGAAGCTTTCTTT	.	few	TRBV27	TRBJ1-1
CASSPTGYGTEAFF	TGTGCCAGTAGTCCGACAGGGTACGGCACTGAAGCTTTCTTT	TRBD1	many	TRBV19	TRBJ1-1
CASSEITGSHEQYF	TGCGCCAGCAGTGAGATTACAGGGAGTCACGAGCAGTACTTC	.	.	TRBV10-1	TRBJ2-7
CASSQRQGRVLNTQYF	TGTGCCAGTAGTCAACGACAGGGAAGGGTCCTAAATACGCAGTATTTT	TRBD1	.	TRBV19	TRBJ2-3
CASSRTSAYTDTQYF	TGTGCCAGCAGTCGGACTAGCGCATACACAGATACGCAGTATTTT	TRBD2	.	TRBV6-6	TRBJ2-3
CAWTTGNYYGYTF	TGTGCCTGGACTACAGGGAATTACTATGGCTACACCTTC	.	.	TRBV30	TRBJ1-2
CASSGGGGDLNTEAFF	TGCGCCAGCAGCGGGGGCGGGGGGGACCTAAACACTGAAGCTTTCTTT	.	.	TRBV5-1	TRBJ1-1
CASSQGASGYNEQFF	TGTGCCAGCAGCCAAGGGGCTAGCGGGTACAATGAGCAGTTCTTC	TRBD2	.	TRBV4-2	TRBJ2-1
CASSLTGRNNSPLHF	TGTGCCAGCAGCTTAACGGGCCGGAATAATTCACCCCTCCACTTT	.	.	TRBV7-3	TRBJ1-6
CASGLSLYEQYF	TGTGCTAGTGGTTTGTCCCTTTACGAGCAGTACTTC	.	.	TRBV12-5	TRBJ2-7
CASGGREGDLYEQYF	TGTGCCAGCGGCGGCAGGGAGGGAGATTTGTACGAGCAGTACTTC	TRBD2	.	TRBV6-1	TRBJ2-7
CSGVGVDYGYTF	TGCAGCGGGGTCGGGGTTGACTATGGCTACACCTTC	.	few	TRBV29-1	TRBJ1-2
CASSLTVVAKNIQYF	TGTGCCAGCTCACTGACAGTCGTAGCCAAAAACATTCAGTACTTC	.	once	TRBV18	TRBJ2-4
CASSLEAGGGQPQHF	TGCGCCAGCAGCTTGGAGGCAGGGGGCGGACAGCCCCAGCATTTT	TRBD1	few	TRBV5-1	TRBJ1-5
CAWSVDSSGNTIYF	TGTGCCTGGAGTGTTGACAGCTCTGGAAACACCATATATTTT	.	.	TRBV30	TRBJ1-3
CASSPGLAGVGDEQFF	TGTGCCAGCAGCCCAGGACTAGCGGGAGTAGGTGATGAGCAGTTCTTC	TRBD2	.	TRBV7-2	TRBJ2-1
CASSSLGGQSEAFF	TGTGCCAGCAGTTCCCTCGGGGGGCAGAGTGAAGCTTTCTTT	.	.	TRBV6-6	TRBJ1-1
CASSQVRGLSGRAETYEQYF	TGTGCCAGCAGCCAAGTAAGGGGACTTAGCGGGAGGGCCGAAACCTACGAGCAGTACTTC	TRBD2	.	TRBV4-2	TRBJ2-7
CASRRGFTNEKLFF	TGTGCCAGCAGGAGGGGGTTTACTAATGAAAAACTGTTTTTT	.	few	TRBV2	TRBJ1-4
CASTSGTGADTEAFF	TGTGCCAGCACCTCCGGGACAGGGGCAGACACTGAAGCTTTCTTT	TRBD1	few	TRBV28	TRBJ1-1
CASSEIGTGTGNTIYF	TGTGCCAGCAGTGAGATTGGGACAGGGACTGGAAACACCATATATTTT	TRBD1	few	TRBV6-1	TRBJ1-3
CASGSNHEQYF	TGTGCCAGCGGCAGTAACCACGAGCAGTACTTC	.	few	TRBV7-9	TRBJ2-7
CASSSGYTGELFF	TGTGCCAGCAGTTCAGGATACACCGGGGAGCTGTTTTTT	.	.	TRBV27	TRBJ2-2
CASSAGLKETQYF	TGTGCCAGCAGCGCGGGGTTAAAAGAGACCCAGTACTTC	.	.	TRBV9	TRBJ2-5
CAISERGTGPTNTIYF	TGTGCCATCAGTGAGCGGGGGACAGGGCCGACGAACACCATATATTTT	TRBD1	.	TRBV10-3	TRBJ1-3
CASSLGTSPYEQYF	TGCGCCAGCAGCTTGGGGACTAGCCCCTACGAGCAGTACTTC	TRBD2	.	TRBV5-1	TRBJ2-7
CSVEASRIGNEQFF	TGCAGCGTTGAAGCGTCGAGGATCGGCAATGAGCAGTTCTTC	.	.	TRBV29-1	TRBJ2-1
CASGRGMPNEQFF	TGTGCCAGCGGGCGAGGGATGCCGAATGAGCAGTTCTTC	.	.	TRBV6-1	TRBJ2-1
CASSQRGSYEQYF	TGTGCCAGCAGCCAGCGGGGATCCTACGAGCAGTACTTC	TRBD2	.	TRBV11-3	TRBJ2-7
CASSTYDRVTGANVLTF	TGTGCCAGCAGTACCTACGACAGGGTTACTGGGGCCAACGTCCTGACTTTC	TRBD1	.	TRBV28	TRBJ2-6
CAWSGGRESFQPQHF	TGTGCCTGGAGTGGGGGTAGGGAGAGTTTTCAGCCCCAGCATTTT	.	.	TRBV30	TRBJ1-5
CASSLGGGPAGELFF	TGTGCCAGCAGCTTGGGAGGGGGACCGGCCGGGGAGCTGTTTTTT	.	.	TRBV5-6	TRBJ2-2
CASRNRGTDTQYF	TGTGCCAGCAGGAACAGGGGCACAGATACGCAGTATTTT	.	.	TRBV6-1	TRBJ2-3
CASRETAQETQYF	TGTGCCAGCAGGGAGACTGCACAAGAGACCCAGTACTTC	.	.	TRBV6-6	TRBJ2-5
CASSSPGEIEAFF	TGTGCCAGCTCCTCCCCGGGGGAGATTGAAGCTTTCTTT	.	.	TRBV11-3	TRBJ1-1